These 20 T cell receptor beta chains were all obtained from the same sample, sequenced in a study of patients and donors after allogeneic stem cell transplantation. TCRdb re-analysed the RT-PCR reads in MiXCR, keeping a single row per CDR3 protein. The sample yields roughly 190,000 distinct CDR3 sequences, 41% seen once. The sample taken for sequencing was blood, either unsorted or a sorted T cell fraction (not recorded which). These receptors were obtained from a human donor who was either an allogeneic HSCT recipient or a stem cell or donor lymphocyte infusion donor (not recorded which). It is not recorded whose cells these are; they may come from a transplant donor.

This clonotype was observed a handful of times. The rearrangement links TRBV4-1 to TRBJ1-5; no clear D. Trimming pared 4 bases from V and 4 bases from J, leaving 14 bases between. The germline V gene encodes CDR1 MGHRA and CDR2 YSYEKL. The CDR3 runs to 15 residues. CDR3: CASSPDDRRNQPQHF. DNA of the CDR3: TGCGCCAGCAGCCCGGACGACCGAAGAAATCAGCCCCAGCATTTT.

The chain joins TRBV5-1 to TRBJ1-3, with D unresolved. The CDR3 has 15 amino acids. The germline V gene has CDR1 SGHRS and CDR2 YFSETQ. V shed 4 bases and J shed 4 bases, with 15 bases lying between them. The CDR3 coding sequence is TGCGCCAGCAGCCCTACTTTGGACCCCGGAAACACCATATATTTT. Translation: CASSPTLDPGNTIYF.

V gene TRBV7-9 combines with J gene TRBJ2-7, with a tentative D call TRBD2 (5 bases). Trimming shortened V by 2 bases and J by 2 bases, and 7 bases separated the two germline ends. The germline gives CDR1 SEHNR, CDR2 FQNEAQ (reference sequence). This CDR3 is 13 amino acids long. CDR3 region: CASSLLATYEQYF. The CDR3 DNA follows: TGTGCCAGCAGCTTACTAGCCACCTACGAGCAGTACTTC. Full variable domain (rest looked up from reference TRBV7-9 and TRBJ2-7): DTGVSQNPRHKITKRGQNVTFRCDPISEHNRLYWYRQTLGQGPEFLTYFQNEAQLEKSRLLSDRFSAERPKGSFSTLEIQRTEQGDSAMYLCASSLLATYEQYFGPGTRLTVT.

The rearrangement links TRBV5-1 to TRBJ2-3; 9 bases align to TRBD2. The ends lost 2 bases at V and 1 base at J; junction bases unmatched: 2. The CDR3 runs 15 residues. Germline-derived CDR1 and CDR2 are SGHRS and YFSETQ. The CDR3 spells CASSLAGGGTDTQYF. The CDR3 DNA sequence: TGCGCCAGCAGCTTAGCGGGAGGAGGCACAGATACGCAGTATTTT.

The chain carries TRBV14 and TRBJ2-2; TRBD2 might be the D (7 bases). V gave up 3 bases and J gave up 5 bases, with 16 bases separating them. This CDR3 is 16 amino acids long. Germline lookup yields CDR1 SGHDN and CDR2 FVKESK. In nucleotides, the CDR3 is TGTGCCAGCAGCCAGGCCCGGGGGGCTATAACCGGGGAGCTGTTTTTT. As protein: CASSQARGAITGELFF.

Here the CDR3 reads CASSHSSGSVTGELFF. In DNA, the CDR3 is TGCGCCAGCAGCCACTCTAGCGGGAGTGTAACCGGGGAGCTGTTTTTT. V is TRBV5-1 and J is TRBJ2-2; 10 nucleotides align to TRBD2. V lost 4 bases, J lost 5 bases, and 8 bases stayed unmatched. CDR3 length equals 16 residues. The germline CDR1 and CDR2 sequences are SGHRS and YFSETQ. Together with reference TRBV5-1 and TRBJ2-2, the CDR3 gives the full variable domain: KAGVTQTPRYLIKTRGQQVTLSCSPISGHRSVSWYQQTPGQGLQFLFEYFSETQRNKGNFPGRFSGRQFSNSRSEMNVSTLELGDSALYLCASSHSSGSVTGELFFGEGSRLTVL.

There are a few counts of this clonotype. The J gene is TRBJ1-6, the V gene TRBV7-6; the D gene is possibly TRBD1 (6 bases). The CDR3 sequence is 13 residues long. Trimming shortened V by 3 bases and J by 6 bases, and 6 bases separated the two germline ends. In germline, CDR1 is SGHVS, CDR2 FNYEAQ. CDR3 sequence reads: CASSLGANSPLHF. DNA for the CDR3: TGTGCCAGCAGCTTGGGGGCTAATTCACCCCTCCACTTT.

This sequence joins TRBV27 and TRBJ2-7; D remains ambiguous. CDR1 and CDR2 (germline): MNHEY, SMNVEV (reference sequence). The CDR3 length is 19 residues. Trimming stripped 0 bases from V and 1 base from J, with 22 bases between. Here the CDR3 DNA reads TGTGCCAGCAGTTTATCGGTTCTATCAGGTACAGACCGATCCTACGAGCAGTACTTC. This gives the protein CASSLSVLSGTDRSYEQYF.

V usage is TRBV5-6 and J usage is TRBJ1-2; maybe TRBD1 (6 bases). Germline lookup yields CDR1 SGHDT and CDR2 YYEEEE. The V and J ends lost 4 bases and 5 bases respectively, with 9 bases between them. The CDR3 loop spans 12 amino acids. The CDR3 bases are TGTGCCAGCAGCCAACAGGGTTATGGCTACACCTTC. Its translation is CASSQQGYGYTF.

This clonotype was counted only a few times. The genes are TRBV7-9 and TRBJ2-7; D unclear. V dropped 5 bases and J dropped 8 bases, with 10 bases sitting between them. This CDR3 has 11 amino acids. Germline loops: CDR1 SEHNR, CDR2 FQNEAQ (reference sequence). CDR3 in amino acids: CASSPSSQQYF. CDR3 bases: TGTGCCAGCAGCCCCTCCTCCCAGCAGTACTTC.

The rearrangement joins TRBV27 to TRBJ1-6; a weak D match, TRBD1 (5 bases). Deletions cut 5 bases from V and 10 bases from J, with 12 bases between. This CDR3 has 13 amino acids. Germline CDR1 and CDR2: MNHEY and SMNVEV (reference sequence). This chain's CDR3 is CASSPSGNSPLHF. The CDR3 DNA reads TGTGCCAGCAGTCCCTCAGGGAACTCACCCCTCCACTTT.

The gene calls are TRBV29-1 and TRBJ1-3; 7 bases align to TRBD1. This CDR3 contains 15 residues. V gave up 5 bases and J gave up 1 base; unmatched junction bases: 8. CDR1 and CDR2 (germline): SQVTM, ANQGSEA. CDR3 region: CSVSGGHSSGNTIYF. DNA for the CDR3: TGCAGCGTTTCAGGGGGGCATTCATCTGGAAACACCATATATTTT. The full variable domain, rest sourced from reference TRBV29-1 and TRBJ1-3, is SAVISQKPSRDICQRGTSLTIQCQVDSQVTMMFWYRQQPGQSLTLIATANQGSEATYESGFVIDKFPISRPNLTFSTLTVSNMSPEDSSIYLCSVSGGHSSGNTIYFGEGSWLTVV.

This clonotype was seen a few times. CDR3 bases: TGCGCCAGCAGTCAACTGCGACAGGGGGTAGACGAGCAGTACTTC. Amino acids: CASSQLRQGVDEQYF. The rearrangement uses TRBV4-3 and TRBJ2-7; TRBD1 matches at 9 bases. There are 15 residues in the CDR3. With V trimmed by 6 bases and J by 5 bases, 11 bases remained unmatched. Germline V gene sequence: CDR1 LGHNA, CDR2 YSLEER.

V usage is TRBV15 and J usage is TRBJ2-4; the D gene is possibly TRBD1 (5 bases). Germline assignment: CDR1 LNHNV and CDR2 YYDKDF (reference sequence). The CDR3 loop spans 15 amino acids. With 0 bases removed from V and 7 bases from J, the gap between germline ends came to 13 bases. This CDR3 is CATSRDGATRNIQYF. In nucleotides, the CDR3 is TGTGCCACCAGCAGAGATGGGGCCACGAGGAACATTCAGTACTTC.

The sample holds a few counts of this clonotype. The J gene is TRBJ2-1, the V gene TRBV29-1; 7 bases are a match to TRBD2. CDR1 is SQVTM and CDR2 is ANQGSEA in the germline V gene. Trimming removed 5 bases from V and 9 bases from J; junction bases left unmatched: 13. The CDR3 covers 14 residues. The CDR3 here is CSVRGRGGYLEQFF. The CDR3 DNA sequence: TGCAGCGTTCGAGGGAGGGGAGGGTACCTTGAGCAGTTCTTC.

The J gene is TRBJ1-5, the V gene TRBV7-9; D is undetermined. This CDR3 spans 16 amino acids. The V end was cut by 3 bases, the J end by 5 bases, with 17 bases between. Germline CDR1 SEHNR, CDR2 FQNEAQ (reference sequence). The CDR3 nucleotides read TGTGCCAGCAGCTTGTGGGGAGGATCGGAGGATCAGCCCCAGCATTTT. Translating it yields CASSLWGGSEDQPQHF.

This clonotype has more than one count but fewer than ten. J is TRBJ1-1 and V is TRBV3-1; TRBD1 matches at 10 bases. Trimming at V came to 3 bases and at J to 5 bases, leaving 3 bases not matched to a gene. CDR3 size: 14 residues. CDR1 is LGHDT and CDR2 is YNNKEL in the germline V gene (reference sequence). The CDR3 DNA reads as TGTGCCAGCAGCCACGGACAGGGGGGGACTGAAGCTTTCTTT. It is translated as CASSHGQGGTEAFF. Variable domain in full (rest from reference TRBV3-1 and TRBJ1-1): DTAVSQTPKYLVTQMGNDKSIKCEQNLGHDTMYWYKQDSKKFLKIMFSYNNKELIINETVPNRFSPKSPDKAHLNLHINSLELGDSAVYFCASSHGQGGTEAFFGQGTRLTVV.

The J gene is TRBJ2-7, the V gene TRBV27, with D uncertain. Trimming shortened V by 0 bases and J by 6 bases, and 6 bases separated the two germline ends. The CDR3 runs to 12 residues. Germline lookup yields CDR1 MNHEY and CDR2 SMNVEV (reference sequence). The DNA of the CDR3 is TGTGCCAGCAGTTTATCGAGAGGCGAGCAGTACTTC. Residues: CASSLSRGEQYF.

This chain connects TRBV7-8 to TRBJ1-4; D not certain. Between the trimmed V and J ends, which lost 5 bases and 2 bases, there was a span of 15 bases. Per germline, CDR1 SGHVS and CDR2 FQNEAQ. The CDR3 has 16 amino acids. The CDR3 loop reads CASSPPGGQTNEKLFF. CDR3 in DNA: TGTGCCAGCAGCCCCCCCGGAGGGCAGACTAATGAAAAACTGTTTTTT.

This clonotype was seen more than once but under ten times. The J gene is TRBJ1-1, the V gene TRBV5-6; weak D call: TRBD1 (5 bases). The germline V gene encodes CDR1 SGHDT and CDR2 YYEEEE. V was shortened by 6 bases and J by 4 bases, with 13 bases between the two germline ends. The CDR3 runs 13 residues. CDR3 sequence: CASTTAGATEAFF. The DNA of the CDR3 is TGTGCCAGCACCACGGCCGGGGCCACTGAAGCTTTCTTT.